This is a list of T cell receptor beta chains from one sample in a study of patients and donors after allogeneic stem cell transplantation. TCRdb re-called the RT-PCR reads through MiXCR, storing one row per CDR3 protein. The sample shows about 410,000 distinct CDR3 sequences, approximately 16% of them seen only once. Input material: blood, either unsorted or a sorted T cell fraction (not recorded which). The receptor source for this set is a human donor who was either an allogeneic HSCT recipient or a stem cell or donor lymphocyte infusion donor (not recorded which). It is not recorded whose cells these are; they may come from a transplant donor. Both conserved end residues are part of each CDR3. D genes are given only for firm matches. Only part of the rows carry a size: once, few, many, or a class if the clone is expanded.

abundance | j_gene | v_gene | d_gene | CDR3aa | CDR3nt
NA | TRBJ2-3 | TRBV20-1 | TRBD2 | CSARVLGLAGPSDTQYF | TGCAGTGCTAGAGTTTTGGGACTAGCGGGGCCTTCAGATACGCAGTATTTT
many | TRBJ2-1 | TRBV6-4 | TRBD2 | CASSEGSGGRDEQFF | TGTGCCAGCAGTGAAGGGAGCGGGGGAAGGGATGAGCAGTTCTTC
few | TRBJ2-5 | TRBV9 | NA | CASSVDVLAGLQETQYF | TGTGCCAGCAGCGTAGACGTGTTGGCAGGCCTTCAAGAGACCCAGTACTTC
few | TRBJ2-2 | TRBV30 | NA | CAWSHTKGELFF | TGTGCCTGGAGCCACACGAAAGGGGAGCTGTTTTTT
NA | TRBJ2-7 | TRBV5-5 | NA | CASSLAPAVPPMFYEQYF | TGTGCCAGCAGCTTGGCTCCAGCAGTGCCCCCCATGTTCTACGAGCAGTACTTC
few | TRBJ2-3 | TRBV12-3/TRBV12-4 | TRBD2 | CASSPTSGRRADTQYF | TGTGCCAGCAGCCCTACTAGCGGGAGGAGGGCAGATACGCAGTATTTT
few | TRBJ2-7 | TRBV4-2 | TRBD2 | CASSLQGEGASYEQYF | TGTGCCAGCAGCCTCCAAGGGGAGGGAGCCTCTTACGAGCAGTACTTC
many | TRBJ2-7 | TRBV4-3 | TRBD1 | CASSLGQASSYEQYF | TGCGCCAGCAGCCTCGGACAGGCGAGCTCCTACGAGCAGTACTTC
few | TRBJ2-7 | TRBV4-1 | NA | CASSQGLFNEQYF | TGCGCCAGCAGCCAAGGATTATTCAACGAGCAGTACTTC
few | TRBJ2-2 | TRBV9 | NA | CASSVRAGHTGELFF | TGTGCCAGCAGCGTAAGGGCCGGGCACACCGGGGAGCTGTTTTTT
NA | TRBJ1-1 | TRBV18 | NA | CASRRVNTEAFF | TGTGCCAGCCGACGGGTGAACACTGAAGCTTTCTTT
NA | TRBJ1-1 | TRBV4-1 | NA | CASSQVSGTEAFF | TGCGCCAGCAGCCAAGTATCAGGGACTGAAGCTTTCTTT